The T cell receptor (beta chain) described here comes from a study of T cell repertoires in cytomegalovirus infection. On the study more broadly: It was the public TCR beta signatures that indicated both CMV infection and matching HLA type.

TCRdb used MiXCR to reprocess the reads, holding one entry per CDR3 protein. The sample records 95,000 to 120,000 distinct CDR3 sequences, around 30% being singletons. Trimming left V 1 base short and J 0 bases short, with 3 bases between. Germline-derived CDR1 and CDR2 are LGHDT and YNNKEL (reference sequence). CDR3 length: 13 amino acids. A single count supports this clonotype. Its matching antigen is unknown. Study-level points and caveats: Dominating the ex vivo response were HLA-C-restricted CMV-specific TCR beta clonotypes. Cumulative public TCR beta family frequency identified carriers of CMV plus the relevant HLA.

This chain uses TRBV3-1 with TRBJ1-1; no reliable D call. The sample here was CD8+ T cells from cultured PBMCs, taken from culture after CMV antigen stimulation. The clonotype was recovered from a human donor in good health (CMV status not recorded). Some clones in this sample may be carry-over from other donors' samples. The CDR3 sequence is CASSQALNTEAFF. CDR3 in DNA: TGTGCCAGCAGCCAAGCCCTGAACACTGAAGCTTTCTTT.